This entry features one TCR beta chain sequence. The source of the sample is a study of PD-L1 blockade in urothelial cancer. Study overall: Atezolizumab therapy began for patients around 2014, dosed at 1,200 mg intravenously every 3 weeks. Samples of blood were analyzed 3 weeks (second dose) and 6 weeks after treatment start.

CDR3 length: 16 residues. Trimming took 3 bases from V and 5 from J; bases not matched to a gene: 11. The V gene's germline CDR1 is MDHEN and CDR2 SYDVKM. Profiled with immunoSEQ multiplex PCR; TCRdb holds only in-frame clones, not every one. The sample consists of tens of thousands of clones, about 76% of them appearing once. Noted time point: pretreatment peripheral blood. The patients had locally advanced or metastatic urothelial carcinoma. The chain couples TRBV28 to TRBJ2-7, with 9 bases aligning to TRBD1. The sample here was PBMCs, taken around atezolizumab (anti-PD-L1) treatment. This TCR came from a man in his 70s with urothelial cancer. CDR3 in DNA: TGTGCCAGCAGTTTCGATTCCGGGACAGGGAACGACGAGCAGTACTTC. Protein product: CASSFDSGTGNDEQYF.